One and the same sample provided the 11 T cell receptor beta chains below, sequenced in a study of shared clonotypes between healthy human individuals. Here immunoSEQ multiplex PCR was the method, and the copy in TCRdb shows in-frame clones only, minus some. The repertoire includes fewer than 600,000 clones, approximately 79% of them detected once, and 10% to 15% sits in the top ten. Source material: PBMCs. Receptors originate from a woman aged 40 to 50 in good health. Some clones in this sample may be carry-over from other donors' samples.

The V gene is TRBV2, the J gene TRBJ1-5, with 8 bases matching TRBD1. CDR1 and CDR2 (germline): SNHLY, FYNNEI. With 5 bases clipped from V and 2 bases from J, the junction kept 5 bases outside the gene matches. CDR3 length: 15 residues. The CDR3: CASSRDRGGNQPQHF. CDR3 in DNA: TGTGCCAGCAGTAGAGACAGGGGTGGCAATCAGCCCCAGCATTTT.

V is TRBV27 and J is TRBJ2-5; TRBD2 might be the D (7 bases). Trimming removed 6 bases at V and 5 bases at J, with 22 bases between. The CDR3 contains 16 residues. The germline V gene has CDR1 MNHEY and CDR2 SMNVEV (reference sequence). CDR3 bases: TGTGCCAGCAGGAACGCCAAGGGAGGGGGGGGTGAGACCCAGTACTTC. Its translation: CASRNAKGGGGETQYF.

The V and J genes are TRBV10-3 and TRBJ2-7; 13 bases are shared with TRBD2. From germline, CDR1 is ENHRY and CDR2 SYGVKD. CDR3 length: 16 amino acids. The ends lost 2 bases at V and 3 bases at J; junction bases unmatched: 4. CDR3 protein: CAISETSGRVRYEQYF. In nucleotides, the CDR3 is TGTGCCATCAGTGAGACTAGCGGGAGGGTACGCTACGAGCAGTACTTC.

V and J are TRBV18 and TRBJ2-3; 7 bases align to TRBD1. Germline CDR1 KGHSH, CDR2 LQKENI. V trimming: 2 bases; J trimming: 6 bases; junction bases outside the gene matches: 2. The CDR3 contains 13 residues. The CDR3 DNA follows: TGTGCCAGCTCACCAATGACAGGGGATACGCAGTATTTT. It codes for CASSPMTGDTQYF.

This clone was observed a single time. Other DNA sequences in this specimen translate into the identical CDR3. The chain uses TRBV6-5 and TRBJ1-4; perhaps TRBD1 as D (5 bases). CDR1 and CDR2 from the germline V gene are MNHEY and SVGAGI. CDR3 length equals 15 residues. V gave up 0 bases and J gave up 5 bases, with 10 bases separating them. In nucleotides, the CDR3 is TGTGCCAGCAGTTACTCCGGGACCTTAAATGAAAAACTGTTTTTT. Protein: CASSYSGTLNEKLFF.

V gene TRBV19 combines with J gene TRBJ1-5, with TRBD1 matching 11 bases. This CDR3 has 15 amino acids. Germline values: CDR1 LNHDA, CDR2 SQIVND (reference sequence). J gave up 4 bases and V 7 bases, and 6 bases lay outside the gene matches. In DNA, the CDR3 is TGTGCCAGTATACCGGGACAGGGGGTGAATCAGCCCCAGCATTTT. Its protein product is CASIPGQGVNQPQHF.

The V gene is TRBV28, the J gene TRBJ2-7; TRBD2 matches at 11 bases. V shed 5 bases, J shed 2 bases, and the junction held 8 bases outside the gene matches. CDR3 size: 16 residues. Per germline, CDR1 MDHEN and CDR2 SYDVKM. The CDR3 sequence: CASSTQTSGDAYEQYF. In DNA, the CDR3 is TGTGCCAGCAGTACCCAGACTAGCGGGGATGCCTACGAGCAGTACTTC.

This chain connects TRBV4-2 to TRBJ1-2; D not resolved. Germline CDR1 and CDR2: LGHNA and YNFKEQ. This CDR3 has 14 residues. The V end was cut by 3 bases, the J end by 8 bases, with 16 bases between. CDR3 protein: CASSHLDLEGGYTF. The CDR3 nucleotides are TGTGCCAGCAGCCACCTGGACCTTGAGGGCGGCTACACCTTC.

The rearrangement joins TRBV11-2 to TRBJ1-2; D is unclear. V was shortened by 6 bases and J by 4 bases, with 12 bases between the two germline ends. This CDR3 has 13 amino acids. The germline CDR1 and CDR2 sequences are SGHAT and FQNNGV. CDR3 sequence (DNA): TGTGCCAGCAGACTCCCGGGAGGCTATGGCTACACCTTC. Its translation is CASRLPGGYGYTF.

The chain combines TRBV12-5 with TRBJ2-1; 11 bases are shared with TRBD2. Germline trimming cut 0 bases from V and 6 bases from J; bases unmatched to any gene: 16. The CDR3 length is 20 residues. The germline V gene encodes CDR1 LGHNT and CDR2 FRNRAP. DNA of the CDR3: TGTGCTAGTGGTTTGGTACTGAGTAGCGGGAGGGCCCTCGGGGTCAATGAGCAGTTCTTC. Translated, it gives CASGLVLSSGRALGVNEQFF.

The V gene is TRBV5-1, the J gene TRBJ2-7; 13 positions agree with TRBD2. Germline V lookup: CDR1 SGHRS, CDR2 YFSETQ. This CDR3 has 14 amino acids. Losses at the gene ends were 4 bases for V and 5 bases for J; bases not matched to a gene: 3. The CDR3: CASSPGLAGDEQYF. The CDR3 DNA reads TGCGCCAGCAGCCCCGGACTAGCGGGAGACGAGCAGTACTTC.